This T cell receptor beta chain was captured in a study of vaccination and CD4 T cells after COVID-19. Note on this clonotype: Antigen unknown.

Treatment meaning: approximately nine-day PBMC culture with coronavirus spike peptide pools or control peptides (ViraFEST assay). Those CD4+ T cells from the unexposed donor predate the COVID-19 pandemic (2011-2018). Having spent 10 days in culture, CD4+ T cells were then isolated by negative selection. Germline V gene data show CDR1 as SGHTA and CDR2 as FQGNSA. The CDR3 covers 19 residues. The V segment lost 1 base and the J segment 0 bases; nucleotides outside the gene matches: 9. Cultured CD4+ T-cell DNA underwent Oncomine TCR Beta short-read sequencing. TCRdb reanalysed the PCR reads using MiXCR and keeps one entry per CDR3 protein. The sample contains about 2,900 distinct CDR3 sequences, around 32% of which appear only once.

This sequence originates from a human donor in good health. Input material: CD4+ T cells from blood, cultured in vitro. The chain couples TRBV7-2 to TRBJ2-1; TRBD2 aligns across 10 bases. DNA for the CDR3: TGTGCCAGCAGCTTAGGTCGGCTAGCGGGGGATCTCTCCTACAATGAGCAGTTCTTC. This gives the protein CASSLGRLAGDLSYNEQFF.